A single sample is the source of the 2 T cell receptor beta chains below, sequenced in a study of cytomegalovirus exposure and HLA in healthy donors. Both 60 Vbeta primers and 13 Jbeta primers went into the PCR. Measured with immunoSEQ multiplex PCR; TCRdb has only the in-frame clones, and not every one. The sample carries around 210,000 clones, around 85% recorded once. Material: PBMCs. The source is a man aged 50-60 years in good health and CMV-seronegative.

This clone was observed once. This chain joins TRBV7-7 and TRBJ2-7; no clear D. The CDR3 is made up of 14 amino acids. CDR1 is SSHAT, CDR2 FNYEAQ, per germline (reference sequence). Trimming took off 5 bases at V and 1 base at J, with 12 bases between the two ends. The CDR3 DNA is TGTGCCAGCAGCCTAAAGGCGGAATCCTACGAGCAGTACTTC. It translates to CASSLKAESYEQYF.

V and J are TRBV5-6 and TRBJ1-2, with TRBD1 identical over 10 bases. V dropped 0 bases and J dropped 4; count of bases not matched to a gene: 6. CDR1 is SGHDT and CDR2 is YYEEEE in the germline V gene. This CDR3 has 16 amino acids. The CDR3 region is CASSLAGQGSSYGYTF. CDR3 nucleotides: TGTGCCAGCAGCTTGGCGGGACAGGGGAGTAGCTATGGCTACACCTTC.